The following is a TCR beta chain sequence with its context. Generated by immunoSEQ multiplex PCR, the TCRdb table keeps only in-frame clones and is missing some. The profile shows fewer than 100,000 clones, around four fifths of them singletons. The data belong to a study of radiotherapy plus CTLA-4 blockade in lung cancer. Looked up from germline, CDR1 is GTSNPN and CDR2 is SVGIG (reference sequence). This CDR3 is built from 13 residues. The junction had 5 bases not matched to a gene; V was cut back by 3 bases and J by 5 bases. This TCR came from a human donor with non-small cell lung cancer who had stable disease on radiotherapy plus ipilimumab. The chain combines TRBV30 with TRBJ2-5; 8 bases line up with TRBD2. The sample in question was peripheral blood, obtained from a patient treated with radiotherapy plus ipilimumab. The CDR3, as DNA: TGTGCCTGGAGCGCGGGACTAGACGAGACCCAGTACTTC. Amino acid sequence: CAWSAGLDETQYF.